These T cell receptor beta chains were read from a single sample in a study of OX40 agonist ivuxolimab in advanced cancers. Assay: immunoSEQ multiplex PCR; the TCRdb copy retains only in-frame clones and omits some. The data hold approximately 120,000 clones, with 85% to 95% observed a single time. The material sequenced was CD4+ or CD8+ T cells sorted from blood, taken in a trial of the OX40 agonist ivuxolimab. All receptors derive from an adult with an advanced solid tumor such as melanoma, head and neck, liver or kidney cancer. Both conserved end residues are part of each CDR3. A D gene is named only where the DNA matches it firmly. Clone size appears in some rows only: once, few, many, or a class for an expanded clone.

D	V	length	J	size	DNA	CDR3
.	TRBV11-2	14	TRBJ2-7	.	TGTGCCAGCAGCCTCACTGGCAGGGGCCACGAGCAGTACTTC	CASSLTGRGHEQYF
TRBD2	TRBV9	13	TRBJ2-3	.	TGTGCCAGCAGCGTGAGCGGGAGTGATACGCAGTATTTT	CASSVSGSDTQYF
.	TRBV9	14	TRBJ2-1	once	TGTGCCAGCAGCTCCCTTAGGGGGAGGAATGAGCAGTTCTTC	CASSSLRGRNEQFF
TRBD2	TRBV7-8	14	TRBJ2-1	.	TGTGCCAGCAGCTTGACTAGCGGGACGAGGGAGCAGTTCTTC	CASSLTSGTREQFF
.	TRBV6-4	14	TRBJ1-4	once	TGTGCCAGCAAGGAAGACGCAACTAATGAAAAACTGTTTTTT	CASKEDATNEKLFF
.	TRBV28	14	TRBJ1-2	.	TGTGCCAGCAGTTTGGACCCGGGGGTTTATGGCTACACCTTC	CASSLDPGVYGYTF
TRBD1	TRBV6-5	12	TRBJ2-1	.	TGTGCCAGCAGAAGGGACAGGGATGAGCAGTTCTTC	CASRRDRDEQFF
TRBD2	TRBV18	18	TRBJ2-3	.	TGTGCCAGCTCCGTAGCGGGGGGATTCTCCGCTAGCACAGATACGCAGTATTTT	CASSVAGGFSASTDTQYF
TRBD2	TRBV5-8	16	TRBJ2-7	.	TGTGCCAGCAGCTTGCCAGCGGGGGTGCGGGTGTACGAGCAGTACTTC	CASSLPAGVRVYEQYF
TRBD1	TRBV28	14	TRBJ1-5	.	TGTGCCAGCAGTGGACAGGGAAGGTGGCAGCCCCAGCATTTT	CASSGQGRWQPQHF
TRBD2	TRBV5-1	18	TRBJ2-1	.	TGCGCCAGCAGCTTGGGACTAGCGGGAGATTCAGTACGCAATGAGCAGTTCTTC	CASSLGLAGDSVRNEQFF
TRBD1	TRBV7-9	14	TRBJ1-4	.	TGTGCCAGCAGCACGGACAGGGGTGGGGAAAAACTGTTTTTT	CASSTDRGGEKLFF
.	TRBV7-2	12	TRBJ2-1	.	TGTGCCAGCAGCTCCAGCAACGATGAGCAGTTCTTC	CASSSSNDEQFF
.	TRBV7-7	14	TRBJ2-7	.	TGTGCTAGCAGCTTAGGGGGAGTGGGTGACGAGCAGTACTTC	CASSLGGVGDEQYF
TRBD2	TRBV19	14	TRBJ2-3	.	TGTGCCAGTAGCGCTGGCGGGAGGACGGATACGCAGTATTTT	CASSAGGRTDTQYF
.	TRBV14	15	TRBJ2-3	.	TGTGCCAGCAGCCTCACACCGGGGAGCACAGATACGCAGTATTTT	CASSLTPGSTDTQYF
TRBD2	TRBV7-9	14	TRBJ2-1	.	TGTGCCAGCAGCAAACTAGCGGCATACAATGAGCAGTTCTTC	CASSKLAAYNEQFF
TRBD2	TRBV10-1	19	TRBJ2-3	.	TGCGCCAGCAGTGAGTCGTTAGGACTAGCGGGAGCTCCCCGAGATACGCAGTATTTT	CASSESLGLAGAPRDTQYF
.	TRBV5-4	13	TRBJ2-7	.	TGTGCCAGCAGCTTGACGGCTACCTACGAGCAGTACTTC	CASSLTATYEQYF
.	TRBV6-5	15	TRBJ2-6	.	TGTGCCAGCAGTACCACAGCCTCTGGGGCCAACGTCCTGACTTTC	CASSTTASGANVLTF
.	TRBV19	15	TRBJ1-5	.	TGTGCCAGTACCCGGCCCAGTCAATTCAATCAGCCCCAGCATTTT	CASTRPSQFNQPQHF
TRBD1	TRBV7-6	15	TRBJ1-6	.	TGTGCCAGCAGCTTAGGACAGGGTGGGAATTCACCCCTCCACTTT	CASSLGQGGNSPLHF
.	TRBV29-1	13	TRBJ1-5	.	TGCAGCGTTGCCCAGGACAGCAATCAGCCCCAGCATTTT	CSVAQDSNQPQHF
.	TRBV10-3	13	TRBJ2-7	.	TGTGCCATAGGGGCGTTGATGGTTAGCGAGCAGTACTTC	CAIGALMVSEQYF
.	TRBV19	16	TRBJ2-2	.	TGTGCCAGTAGTATACTAGGGATTGCGAACACCGGGGAGCTGTTTTTT	CASSILGIANTGELFF
TRBD1	TRBV2	16	TRBJ2-2	few	TGTGCCAGCAGTGAAAGGACAGGGAAAAGACCCGGGGAGCTGTTTTTT	CASSERTGKRPGELFF
.	TRBV25-1	15	TRBJ1-2	few	TGTGCCAGCAGTGAGGCCGGAGCCAGGAACTATGGCTACACCTTC	CASSEAGARNYGYTF
.	TRBV6-6	13	TRBJ2-2	.	TGTGCCAGCAGTTACACGGACACCGGGGAGCTGTTTTTT	CASSYTDTGELFF
.	TRBV7-9	15	TRBJ1-4	.	TGTGCCAGCAGCTTCTACAGGGACCTTAATGAAAAACTGTTTTTT	CASSFYRDLNEKLFF
.	TRBV28	15	TRBJ2-3	.	TGTGCCAGCAGTTTAATGGACAGAAACACAGATACGCAGTATTTT	CASSLMDRNTDTQYF
TRBD1	TRBV6-6	14	TRBJ1-1	.	TGTGCCAGCAGTTCCGGGACAGGGGGGTCTGAAGCTTTCTTT	CASSSGTGGSEAFF
TRBD1	TRBV28	15	TRBJ2-5	.	TGTGCCAGCAGTTTCAGGACAGGACAGCAAGAGACCCAGTACTTC	CASSFRTGQQETQYF
.	TRBV2	13	TRBJ2-7	.	TGTGCCAGCAGGGGCGGGACTTACTACGAGCAGTACTTC	CASRGGTYYEQYF
TRBD1	TRBV7-7	19	TRBJ2-2	.	TGTGCTAGCAGCGGAATACCGGGACAGGGGGCTTCGAACACCGGGGAGCTGTTTTTT	CASSGIPGQGASNTGELFF
.	TRBV5-1	14	TRBJ2-7	.	TGCGCCAGCAGCTCTACAGGCACGACCTACGAGCAGTACTTC	CASSSTGTTYEQYF
.	TRBV11-2	13	TRBJ1-5	.	TGTGCCAGCAGCTTCGCGGGCGATCAGCCCCAGCATTTT	CASSFAGDQPQHF
TRBD1	TRBV27	14	TRBJ1-2	few	TGTGCCAGCACTCGCTCCGGGACAGGGAATGGCTACACCTTC	CASTRSGTGNGYTF
TRBD1	TRBV28	15	TRBJ1-4	once	TGTGCCAGCAGCCGAACAGGGGTAACTAATGAAAAACTGTTTTTT	CASSRTGVTNEKLFF
.	TRBV18	15	TRBJ1-2	.	TGTGCCAGCTCCCCTTACGGGACTAATGGCTATGGCTACACCTTC	CASSPYGTNGYGYTF
TRBD1	TRBV19	16	TRBJ2-7	once	TGTGCCAGTAGTAAAACTATAGGACAGGGGGCGGACGAGCAGTACTTC	CASSKTIGQGADEQYF